This TCR beta chain was recovered during a study of glioma-infiltrating T cells after dendritic cell vaccination. The time point denotes: after dendritic cell vaccination, including at tumor progression/relapse. Germline values: CDR1 MNHEY, CDR2 SMNVEV (reference sequence). Trimming removed 3 bases from V and 4 bases from J, with 16 bases in between. This CDR3 region has 15 residues. Sequenced by immunoSEQ multiplex PCR; TCRdb stores in-frame clones only, minus some. The data show around 60,000 clones, around nine tenths seen once. The gene calls are TRBV27 and TRBJ2-7; D gene uncertain. The sequencing here drew on blood, taken after dendritic cell vaccination. This clonotype originated in a human donor with glioblastoma. CDR3 in amino acids: CASSFSPTSYYEQYF. The CDR3 nucleotides read TGTGCCAGCAGTTTCTCCCCGACAAGTTATTACGAGCAGTACTTC.